The 30 T cell receptor beta chains reported below all come from one sample, sequenced in a study of blood T cell repertoires in COVID-19. Assay used: immunoSEQ multiplex PCR; TCRdb lists only in-frame clones, some missing. This table holds about 380,000 clones, more than 75% found once. Sequenced material: PBMCs or T cells enriched from blood (not recorded which). Every receptor here comes from a woman younger than 30 who had recovered from COVID-19.

This clone showed up just a few times. This chain links TRBV19 with TRBJ1-6; D is unclear. Trimming left V 0 bases short and J 10 bases short, with 19 bases between. In germline, CDR1 is LNHDA, CDR2 SQIVND (reference sequence). The CDR3 sequence is 17 residues long. In DNA, the CDR3 is TGTGCCAGTAGTATAGATCTAGGTTCGGATTGGTCGTCACCCCTCCACTTT. Protein sequence: CASSIDLGSDWSSPLHF.

V usage is TRBV5-1 and J usage is TRBJ1-1, with 8 nucleotides matching TRBD1. J gave up 3 bases and V 4 bases, and 5 bases lay outside the gene matches. The CDR3 is made up of 14 amino acids. In germline, CDR1 is SGHRS, CDR2 YFSETQ. CDR3 sequence (DNA): TGCGCCAGCAGCCAGGACAGGGCGCACACTGAAGCTTTCTTT. It codes for CASSQDRAHTEAFF.

V and J are TRBV7-3 and TRBJ1-4, with 7 positions matching TRBD1. The CDR3 is 16 amino acids. Trimming cost V 5 bases and J 1 base; bases outside gene matches: 7. Germline CDR1 is SGHTA and CDR2 is FQGTGA. CDR3: CASSHSTGVTNEKLFF. CDR3 nucleotide sequence: TGTGCCAGCAGCCACTCCACAGGGGTAACTAATGAAAAACTGTTTTTT.

The chain has TRBV4-2 and TRBJ2-5; 7 bases are a match to TRBD1. Looked up from germline, CDR1 is LGHNA and CDR2 is YNFKEQ. The CDR3 has 17 amino acids. After removal of 3 bases from V and 0 bases from J, the junction contained 10 bases not matched to a gene. CDR3 sequence reads: CASSQGTDREYQETQYF. The CDR3 region has the DNA TGTGCCAGCAGCCAGGGTACTGACAGGGAGTACCAAGAGACCCAGTACTTC.

The J gene is TRBJ1-2, the V gene TRBV7-9, with 9 positions matching TRBD1. The trim removed 4 bases at V and 7 bases at J, leaving 7 bases unmatched. The germline CDR1 and CDR2 sequences are SEHNR and FQNEAQ (reference sequence). The CDR3 has 14 residues. In DNA, the CDR3 is TGTGCCAGCAGCTCCGGGACAGGGCGATCTGGCTACACCTTC. This gives the protein CASSSGTGRSGYTF.

The chain carries TRBV2 and TRBJ2-1; tentatively, D is TRBD1 (6 bases). The CDR3 totals 16 residues. CDR1 is SNHLY and CDR2 is FYNNEI in the germline V gene. The V end lost 6 bases, the J end lost 3 bases, and 18 bases lay between the germline ends. CDR3 nucleotide sequence: TGTGCCAGCAGGGGGGCCGGGCGTCAGGTCTACAATGAGCAGTTCTTC. Amino acid sequence: CASRGAGRQVYNEQFF. The entire variable domain, with the rest obtained from reference TRBV2 and TRBJ2-1, is as follows: EPEVTQTPSHQVTQMGQEVILRCVPISNHLYFYWYRQILGQKVEFLVSFYNNEISEKSEIFDDQFSVERPDGSNFTLKIRSTKLEDSAMYFCASRGAGRQVYNEQFFGPGTRLTVL.

This chain uses TRBV7-3 with TRBJ2-1; TRBD2 agrees at 10 bases. The CDR3 spans 15 residues. The germline V gene has CDR1 SGHTA and CDR2 FQGTGA. Trimming at V came to 5 bases and at J to 9 bases, leaving 10 bases not matched to a gene. The CDR3 spells CASSLQRGGRLEQFF. The CDR3 DNA reads TGTGCCAGCAGCCTTCAGCGGGGGGGCCGTCTTGAGCAGTTCTTC. Drawing the rest from reference TRBV7-3 and TRBJ2-1, the complete variable domain is GAGVSQTPSNKVTEKGKYVELRCDPISGHTALYWYRQSLGQGPEFLIYFQGTGAADDSGLPNDRFFAVRPEGSVSTLKIQRTERGDSAVYLCASSLQRGGRLEQFFGPGTRLTVL.

Here the CDR3 reads CASSPPRNTIYF. CDR3 sequence (DNA): TGTGCCAGCAGCCCTCCTAGAAACACCATATATTTT. The chain carries TRBV7-2 and TRBJ1-3, with unresolved D. V was clipped by 5 bases and J by 5 bases, with 7 bases between them. CDR3 length: 12 amino acids. Germline assignment: CDR1 SGHTA and CDR2 FQGNSA.

This clone appeared once. The chain recombines TRBV7-2 with TRBJ1-4; D is uncertain. This CDR3 spans 14 amino acids. CDR1 SGHTA and CDR2 FQGNSA come from the germline V gene. V lost 5 bases and J 8 bases, leaving 15 bases between the germline ends. CDR3 protein: CASSPGLEREKLFF. The CDR3 region has the DNA TGTGCCAGCAGCCCGGGTCTAGAGCGGGAAAAACTGTTTTTT.

The CDR3 is CASSLSAGSGANVLTF. DNA of the CDR3: TGTGCCAGCAGTTTATCGGCAGGGTCTGGGGCCAACGTCCTGACTTTC. The J gene is TRBJ2-6, the V gene TRBV28; D may be TRBD1 (5 bases). This CDR3 contains 16 residues. The V gene lost 1 base and the J gene lost 1 base, with 8 bases spanning the gap. Germline V gives CDR1 MDHEN, CDR2 SYDVKM. Based on the CDR3 plus reference TRBV28 and TRBJ2-6, the full variable domain is DVKVTQSSRYLVKRTGEKVFLECVQDMDHENMFWYRQDPGLGLRLIYFSYDVKMKEKGDIPEGYSVSREKKERFSLILESASTNQTSMYLCASSLSAGSGANVLTFGAGSRLTVL.

The chain joins TRBV27 to TRBJ1-6, with D unresolved. Germline values: CDR1 MNHEY, CDR2 SMNVEV (reference sequence). V shed 3 bases and J shed 7 bases, with 7 bases lying between them. The CDR3 loop spans 13 amino acids. CDR3 loop: CASSFRSNSPLHF. The DNA for the CDR3 is TGTGCCAGCAGTTTTCGGTCCAATTCACCCCTCCACTTT.

The V call is TRBV7-2, the J call TRBJ2-4, with 7 bases matching TRBD1. V shed 0 bases and J 8 bases; nucleotides not matched to a gene: 4. The CDR3 spans 14 residues. Germline V lookup: CDR1 SGHTA, CDR2 FQGNSA. The CDR3 nucleotides are TGTGCCAGCAGCTTAGCAACAGGGGTAGACATTCAGTACTTC. Its protein product is CASSLATGVDIQYF.

V is TRBV5-6 and J is TRBJ1-2, with 10 nucleotides matching TRBD1. The J segment lost 4 bases and the V segment lost 4 bases, leaving 4 bases of the junction unmatched. CDR1 SGHDT and CDR2 YYEEEE come from the germline V gene. The CDR3 consists of 14 residues. The CDR3 DNA reads as TGTGCCAGCAGCGGCGACAGGGGGCTCTATGGCTACACCTTC. It codes for CASSGDRGLYGYTF. The entire variable domain, with the rest obtained from reference TRBV5-6 and TRBJ1-2, is as follows: DAGVTQSPTHLIKTRGQQVTLRCSPKSGHDTVSWYQQALGQGPQFIFQYYEEEERQRGNFPDRFSGHQFPNYSSELNVNALLLGDSALYLCASSGDRGLYGYTFGSGTRLTVV.

The chain couples TRBV7-2 to TRBJ2-1; TRBD2 aligns across 7 bases. The trim removed 6 bases at V and 1 base at J, leaving 6 bases unmatched. The CDR3 has 15 amino acids. The germline CDR1 and CDR2 sequences are SGHTA and FQGNSA. The CDR3: CASSTSGVSYNEQFF. Here the CDR3 DNA reads TGTGCCAGCAGTACCAGCGGGGTGTCCTACAATGAGCAGTTCTTC.

This clone was counted a few times. One junction end disagrees with the germline gene, perhaps due to a read error. V is TRBV7-8 and J is TRBJ2-3; 10 nucleotides line up with TRBD1. Germline CDR1 SGHVS, CDR2 FQNEAQ. The CDR3 is 11 residues long. Written as DNA, the CDR3 is TGTGCCAGCAGCGGACAGGGGGAATGGGATTTT. Translating gives CASSGQGEWDF.

This chain links TRBV5-4 with TRBJ1-6; 7 nucleotides agree with TRBD1. Germline V gene data show CDR1 as SGHNT and CDR2 as YYREEE (reference sequence). With 4 bases clipped from V and 14 bases from J, the junction kept 3 bases outside the gene matches. This CDR3 is 11 amino acids long. The CDR3: CASSQDRALHF. The CDR3 DNA reads as TGTGCCAGCAGCCAAGACAGGGCCCTCCACTTT.

The chain is built from TRBV11-2 and TRBJ2-2; 7 bases match TRBD1. This CDR3 contains 14 residues. The junction had 1 base not matched to a gene; V was cut back by 3 bases and J by 3 bases. Germline CDR1 is SGHAT and CDR2 is FQNNGV. CDR3 region: CASSFTGDTGELFF. In DNA form, the CDR3 reads TGTGCCAGCAGCTTCACAGGGGACACCGGGGAGCTGTTTTTT.

The chain uses TRBV5-1 and TRBJ2-3, with TRBD1 matching 7 bases. Germline V lookup: CDR1 SGHRS, CDR2 YFSETQ. This CDR3 has 14 residues. V lost 2 bases and J lost 5; bases outside the gene matches: 5. CDR3 sequence (DNA): TGCGCCAGCAGCTTATTTACAGGGGAAGATACGCAGTATTTT. Translating gives CASSLFTGEDTQYF.

The rearrangement links TRBV9 to TRBJ1-5, with D unresolved. This CDR3 spans 13 amino acids. V lost 2 bases to trimming and J lost 6 bases, with 9 bases between them. The germline gives CDR1 SGDLS, CDR2 YYNGEE. The DNA for the CDR3 is TGTGCCAGCAGCGTCGGGGAGGGTCAGCCCCAGCATTTT. Translated: CASSVGEGQPQHF.

The chain has TRBV7-3 and TRBJ2-1; D not certain. Germline lookup yields CDR1 SGHTA and CDR2 FQGTGA. V lost 2 bases and J 6 bases, leaving 14 bases between the germline ends. This CDR3 is built from 15 residues. CDR3 nucleotide sequence: TGTGCCAGCAGCTTAGCGGTTCCACCTTCCAATGAGCAGTTCTTC. The encoded protein is CASSLAVPPSNEQFF.

The chain links TRBV6-5 to TRBJ1-2; D is ambiguous. V was cut by 7 bases and J by 2 bases, with 14 bases left in between. The CDR3 has 14 residues. Germline values: CDR1 MNHEY, CDR2 SVGAGI. The CDR3 bases are TGTGCCAGCAACCAGGATACAACAAACTATGGCTACACCTTC. Amino acids: CASNQDTTNYGYTF.

The chain carries TRBV30 and TRBJ2-6; D gene ambiguous. The length of the CDR3 is 14 residues. The germline gives CDR1 GTSNPN, CDR2 SVGIG (reference sequence). Trimming stripped 7 bases from V and 0 bases from J, with 10 bases between. CDR3 coding DNA: TGTGCCTACTACCGGGTCTCTGGGGCCAACGTCCTGACTTTC. This encodes CAYYRVSGANVLTF.

The V gene is TRBV29-1, the J gene TRBJ1-2; 9 bases are a match to TRBD1. Germline values: CDR1 SQVTM, CDR2 ANQGSEA. This CDR3 region has 12 residues. The ends lost 5 bases at V and 6 bases at J; junction bases unmatched: 4. CDR3 coding DNA: TGCAGCGTTTCGGGACAGGGCAATGGCTACACCTTC. Amino acids: CSVSGQGNGYTF. Full variable domain (outside the CDR3, taken from reference TRBV29-1 and TRBJ1-2): SAVISQKPSRDICQRGTSLTIQCQVDSQVTMMFWYRQQPGQSLTLIATANQGSEATYESGFVIDKFPISRPNLTFSTLTVSNMSPEDSSIYLCSVSGQGNGYTFGSGTRLTVV.

The V and J genes are TRBV5-8 and TRBJ1-2, with 9 bases that match TRBD1. CDR1 is SGHTS, CDR2 YDEGEE, per germline. The CDR3 totals 13 residues. The trim removed 9 bases at V and 4 bases at J, leaving 7 bases unmatched. CDR3 coding DNA: TGTGCCACCGAAGAGGACAGGGGCTATGGCTACACCTTC. As protein: CATEEDRGYGYTF.

This chain joins TRBV6-4 and TRBJ1-2, with 8 bases lining up with TRBD1. With 2 bases clipped from V and 11 bases from J, the junction kept 4 bases outside the gene matches. This CDR3 comprises 12 residues. Germline CDR1 reads MRHNA; CDR2 reads SNTAGT. CDR3 amino acids: CASSDAGQGYTF. The CDR3 DNA reads TGTGCCAGCAGTGACGCTGGACAGGGATACACCTTC.

This clone is a singleton in its sample. The DNA for the CDR3 is TGTGCCAGCAGTTACCCTTCAGGGAACTATGGCTACACCTTC. It translates to CASSYPSGNYGYTF. The rearrangement joins TRBV28 to TRBJ1-2; D is possibly TRBD1 (5 bases). V was pared by 4 bases and J by 2 bases, with 11 bases between. Looked up from germline, CDR1 is MDHEN and CDR2 is SYDVKM. CDR3 size: 14 residues.

A single count supports this clone. The CDR3 bases are TGTGCCAGCAGTTTCGGGCAGGGGGAGGCCAAAAACATTCAGTACTTC. Translating gives CASSFGQGEAKNIQYF. J is TRBJ2-4 and V is TRBV6-5; TRBD1 matches at 7 bases. This CDR3 is built from 16 residues. Germline V gives CDR1 MNHEY, CDR2 SVGAGI. Trimming removed 4 bases from V and 1 base from J; junction bases left unmatched: 7.

The CDR3 nucleotides read TGTGCCAGCAGCATGACAGGGGGCCTCAACTATGGCTACACCTTC. Translation: CASSMTGGLNYGYTF. This chain uses TRBV5-5 with TRBJ1-2; 10 nucleotides line up with TRBD1. This CDR3 region has 15 residues. V lost 4 bases and J lost 2; bases outside the gene matches: 5. From germline, CDR1 is SGHKS and CDR2 YYEKEE (reference sequence). Full variable domain (rest looked up from reference TRBV5-5 and TRBJ1-2): DAGVTQSPTHLIKTRGQQVTLRCSPISGHKSVSWYQQVLGQGPQFIFQYYEKEERGRGNFPDRFSARQFPNYSSELNVNALLLGDSALYLCASSMTGGLNYGYTFGSGTRLTVV.

About this clone: This specimen includes other DNA sequences encoding the same CDR3. V is TRBV28 and J is TRBJ1-6; 7 nucleotides align to TRBD1. CDR3 size: 15 residues. V was clipped by 5 bases and J by 9 bases; unmatched bases: 10. Germline lookup yields CDR1 MDHEN and CDR2 SYDVKM. For the CDR3, the DNA is TGTGCCAGCAGTCCGGTCGACAGGGATGGTTCACCCCTCCACTTT. Its translation: CASSPVDRDGSPLHF.

This rearrangement joins TRBV3-1 (or the pseudogene TRBV3-2) to TRBJ1-6; D is ambiguous. Germline-derived CDR1 and CDR2 are LGHDT and YNNKEL (reference sequence). The V and J ends lost 1 base and 6 bases respectively, with 13 bases between them. This CDR3 spans 16 amino acids. The CDR3 region has the DNA TGTGCCAGCAGCCAAGGGGAGCCCCTACTTAATTCACCCCTCCACTTT. Protein product: CASSQGEPLLNSPLHF.